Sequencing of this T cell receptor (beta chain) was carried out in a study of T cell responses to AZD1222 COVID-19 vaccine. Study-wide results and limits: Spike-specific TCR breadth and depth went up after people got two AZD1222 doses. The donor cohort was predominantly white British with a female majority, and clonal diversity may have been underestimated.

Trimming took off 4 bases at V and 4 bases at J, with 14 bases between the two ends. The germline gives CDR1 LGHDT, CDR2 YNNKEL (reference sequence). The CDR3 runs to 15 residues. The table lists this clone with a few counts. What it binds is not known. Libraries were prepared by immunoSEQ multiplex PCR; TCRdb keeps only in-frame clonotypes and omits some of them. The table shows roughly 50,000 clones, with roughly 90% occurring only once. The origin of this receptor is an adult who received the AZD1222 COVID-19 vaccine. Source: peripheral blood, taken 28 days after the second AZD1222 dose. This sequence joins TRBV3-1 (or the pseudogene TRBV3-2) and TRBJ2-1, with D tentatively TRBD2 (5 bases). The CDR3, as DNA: TGTGCCAGCAGCCCCGGGCCTAGCCCTTACAATGAGCAGTTCTTC. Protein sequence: CASSPGPSPYNEQFF.